This T cell receptor (beta chain) was identified during a study of regulatory T cells in long-lasting Graves disease. On the study more broadly: To qualify as persistent, Graves' disease required over 5 years of antithyroid drugs with positive TSH receptor antibodies.

This clonotype was found many times. Its antigen remains unidentified. Study-level findings and limits: New patients shared fewer public clonotypes (roughly 1,000) than persistent patients did (approximately 3,000).

The time point here: persistent/refractory GD, antithyroid drugs over 5 years with positive TRAb. The TCR library was made from RNA extracted from PBMCs. Peripheral blood, roughly 8.8 milliliters of it, was drawn into EDTA tubes. The authors built TCR beta libraries using iRepertoire HTBI primers and Arm-PCR of CDR3 regions. As originally analysed: The identification of 55 to 70 TRBV and some 13 TRBJ segments was made across samples. One entry per CDR3 protein, called by TCRdb with MiXCR from the multiplex PCR reads. V and J calls and clone size were set by TCRdb, not the authors. The repertoire holds fewer than 450,000 distinct CDR3 sequences, around 21% seen once, with 20% in the top ten. This clonotype originated in a female donor with Graves disease. The starting material was peripheral blood mononuclear cells (PBMCs), obtained when the disease was refractory, from a patient treated with antithyroid drugs.

DNA for the CDR3: TGTGCCAGCAGCGCCACAGGGAGGTGGACTGAAGCTTTCTTT. Protein product: CASSATGRWTEAFF. The chain has TRBV12-3 or TRBV12-4 and TRBJ1-1, with D maybe TRBD1 (6 bases). V shed 6 bases and J shed 5 bases, with 16 bases lying between them. The CDR3 loop spans 14 amino acids.